This entry is about one TCR beta chain. Antigen specificity is unknown. The data were taken from a study of T cell responses to AZD1222 COVID-19 vaccine. Findings of the study overall: There were vaccine-associated CD4 TCRs across spike, dominant at 160-218 and 743-854. A mostly white British donor set with more females was recruited, and clonal diversity was possibly underestimated. Reports say nearly half of spike-specific TCRs go after unmutated variant regions.

V gave up 5 bases and J gave up 4 bases, with 16 bases separating them. The germline V gene has CDR1 GTSNPN and CDR2 SVGIG (reference sequence). This CDR3 contains 14 residues. The repertoire was sequenced with immunoSEQ multiplex PCR; TCRdb's copy has only in-frame clones and lacks some. The data hold some 180,000 clones, with roughly nine tenths observed a single time. The specimen was peripheral blood, collected 28 days after the second AZD1222 dose. The J gene is TRBJ2-3, the V gene TRBV30, with TRBD2 as a possible D gene (5 bases). The TCR sequence derives from an adult who received the AZD1222 COVID-19 vaccine. In nucleotides, the CDR3 is TGTGCCTGGCGGGTCGGGGTTAGGTCAGATACGCAGTATTTT. Residues: CAWRVGVRSDTQYF.